Presented here are 32 T cell receptor beta chains from one specimen sequenced in a study of Ad26.COV2.S vaccination and SARS-CoV-2 variants. The treatment denotes: 15 to 20 received Ad26.COV2.S at low or high dose, single or two shots; 5 received placebo; per-sample allocation not given. All samples were drawn on day 63, counting from the first vaccine or placebo injection. Assay: immunoSEQ multiplex PCR; the TCRdb copy retains only in-frame clones and omits some. Of over 450,000 clones listed, 89% are singletons. This specimen was peripheral blood, taken in a trial of Ad26.COV2.S vaccine versus placebo. Every receptor here comes from a person aged 18-65 years who received the Ad26.COV2.S COVID-19 vaccine or a placebo.

This clone has a single count. The chain joins TRBV28 to TRBJ1-2, with 9 bases that match TRBD1. Per germline, CDR1 MDHEN and CDR2 SYDVKM. Trimming took 6 bases from V and 2 from J; bases not matched to a gene: 4. CDR3 length: 14 amino acids. The CDR3 DNA follows: TGTGCCAGCAGCGGGGGACAGGGAAACTATGGCTACACCTTC. Translated: CASSGGQGNYGYTF.

The rearrangement joins TRBV30 to TRBJ1-1; possibly TRBD1 for D (6 bases). Trimming stripped 0 bases from V and 10 bases from J, with 12 bases between. Germline lookup yields CDR1 GTSNPN and CDR2 SVGIG (reference sequence). The CDR3 extends over 12 amino acids. CDR3 DNA sequence: TGTGCCTGGAGTGTCGCGCCAGGGGTAGCTTTCTTT. Amino acid sequence: CAWSVAPGVAFF.

This clone has a single count. The gene calls are TRBV30 and TRBJ2-7; D not resolved. This CDR3 comprises 12 residues. From germline, CDR1 is GTSNPN and CDR2 SVGIG (reference sequence). Trimming removed 2 bases from V and 5 bases from J, with 10 bases in between. DNA for the CDR3: TGTGCCTGGAGTCCCGCCCACCACGAGCAGTACTTC. Its protein product is CAWSPAHHEQYF. The full variable domain, with the rest looked up from reference TRBV30 and TRBJ2-7, is SQTIHQWPATLVQPVGSPLSLECTVEGTSNPNLYWYRQAAGRGLQLLFYSVGIGQISSEVPQNLSASRPQDRQFILSSKKLLLSDSGFYLCAWSPAHHEQYFGPGTRLTVT.

The rearrangement joins TRBV19 to TRBJ1-1, with 7 bases that match TRBD1. This CDR3 region has 14 residues. V lost 3 bases to trimming and J lost 8 bases; unmatched junction nucleotides: 9. The germline V gene has CDR1 LNHDA and CDR2 SQIVND (reference sequence). This chain's CDR3 is CASSMGRGRAEAFF. The DNA of the CDR3 is TGTGCCAGTAGTATGGGCAGGGGGAGGGCCGAAGCTTTCTTT.

V is TRBV7-8 and J is TRBJ2-5, with TRBD1 matching over 7 bases. CDR3 length: 14 amino acids. J gave up 2 bases and V 1 base, and 1 base lay outside the gene matches. Germline V lookup: CDR1 SGHVS, CDR2 FQNEAQ. The CDR3 region has the DNA TGTGCCAGCAGCTTAGAGGGACAGCAAGAGACCCAGTACTTC. Translating it yields CASSLEGQQETQYF.

The chain has TRBV14 and TRBJ1-1; D call uncertain. Germline V CDR1 and CDR2: SGHDN, FVKESK. Deletions cut 2 bases from V and 1 base from J, with 17 bases between. CDR3 size: 17 residues. The CDR3 sequence is CASSQLELQRSNTEAFF. As DNA, the CDR3 is TGTGCCAGCAGCCAATTGGAACTCCAGCGATCGAACACTGAAGCTTTCTTT.

In this sample, this clone turned up a few times. This chain links TRBV30 with TRBJ2-7; D is uncertain. Per germline, CDR1 GTSNPN and CDR2 SVGIG (reference sequence). The CDR3 length is 11 residues. Between the trimmed V and J ends, which lost 4 bases and 3 bases, there was a span of 7 bases. For the CDR3, the DNA is TGTGCCTGGACGGAGAACTACGAGCAGTACTTC. It yields the protein CAWTENYEQYF.

The CDR3 region has the DNA TGTGCCAGCTCAGAAACAGGGTTCACTGAAGCTTTCTTT. Protein: CASSETGFTEAFF. The chain carries TRBV18 and TRBJ1-1, with D possibly matching TRBD1 (6 bases). Per the germline V gene, CDR1 is KGHSH and CDR2 is LQKENI. The V end lost 5 bases, the J end lost 4 bases, and 11 bases lay between the germline ends. The CDR3 is 13 amino acids.

V and J are TRBV2 and TRBJ2-7; TRBD2 might be the D (5 bases). V lost 5 bases and J lost 3, with 11 bases in between. Looked up from germline, CDR1 is SNHLY and CDR2 is FYNNEI. This CDR3 has 13 amino acids. The CDR3 coding sequence is TGTGCCAGCAGTAGGACGGGAAGCTACGAGCAGTACTTC. It translates to CASSRTGSYEQYF.

The chain recombines TRBV2 with TRBJ1-6; weak D call: TRBD1 (6 bases). V was shortened by 4 bases and J by 7 bases, with 8 bases between the two germline ends. There are 13 residues in the CDR3. CDR1 SNHLY and CDR2 FYNNEI come from the germline V gene. CDR3 sequence (DNA): TGTGCCAGCAGTGGACAGGCCAATTCACCCCTCCACTTT. Encoded protein: CASSGQANSPLHF.

This chain joins TRBV5-4 and TRBJ2-5; D unclear. Per the germline V gene, CDR1 is SGHNT and CDR2 is YYREEE (reference sequence). This CDR3 is built from 14 residues. V lost 1 base and J lost 4, with 11 bases in between. CDR3 coding DNA: TGTGCCAGCAGCTTGTGGAACAGCCGAGAGACCCAGTACTTC. Translating it yields CASSLWNSRETQYF.

This clone has a single count. CDR3 nucleotide sequence: TGTGCCAGCAGTTTATCCGGGACAGGGAACACTGAAGCTTTCTTT. This gives the protein CASSLSGTGNTEAFF. The chain employs TRBV27 and TRBJ1-1, with 8 positions matching TRBD1. The V gene end was trimmed by 0 bases and the J gene end by 1 base; junction bases not matched to a gene: 1. The germline CDR1 and CDR2 sequences are MNHEY and SMNVEV (reference sequence). This CDR3 has 15 residues.

This sequence joins TRBV2 and TRBJ2-1; 11 bases map to TRBD2. The CDR3 spans 15 residues. Per the germline V gene, CDR1 is SNHLY and CDR2 is FYNNEI. V lost 5 bases, J lost 6 bases, and 6 bases stayed unmatched. The CDR3 spells CASSSSGRSRNEQFF. The CDR3 DNA sequence: TGTGCCAGCAGTTCTAGCGGGAGGTCCCGCAATGAGCAGTTCTTC.

This chain uses TRBV27 with TRBJ1-2; the match to TRBD1 covers 9 bases. J was trimmed by 7 bases and V by 3 bases; bases with no gene match: 9. Germline V lookup: CDR1 MNHEY, CDR2 SMNVEV (reference sequence). This CDR3 region has 15 residues. The chain's CDR3 is CASSFRGTGTSGYTF. The CDR3 DNA follows: TGTGCCAGCAGTTTCCGGGGGACAGGGACCAGTGGCTACACCTTC.

CDR3 region: CASSHGTGTPPLYGYTF. CDR3 sequence (DNA): TGTGCCAGCAGCCACGGGACAGGGACCCCCCCCCTCTATGGCTACACCTTC. This chain uses TRBV3-1 (or the pseudogene TRBV3-2) with TRBJ1-2, with 9 bases lining up with TRBD1. This CDR3 is 17 amino acids long. Germline-derived CDR1 and CDR2 are LGHDT and YNNKEL (reference sequence). The V segment lost 3 bases and the J segment 4 bases; nucleotides outside the gene matches: 12.

The chain is built from TRBV6-1 and TRBJ2-1, with D unclear. The CDR3 contains 14 residues. The V end was cut by 2 bases, the J end by 5 bases, with 10 bases between. Germline V CDR1 and CDR2: MNHNS, SASEGT. DNA of the CDR3: TGTGCCAGCAGTGAACCAGGACGGAACAATGAGCAGTTCTTC. Protein sequence: CASSEPGRNNEQFF.

Points on this clone: Other DNA variants within this sample encode the same CDR3. The V and J genes are TRBV7-9 and TRBJ1-3; weak D call: TRBD1 (5 bases). The ends were cut back, 6 bases at V and 7 bases at J, with 7 bases in the middle. The CDR3 loop spans 11 amino acids. Germline V gene sequence: CDR1 SEHNR, CDR2 FQNEAQ (reference sequence). The CDR3 sequence is CASSSGNTIYF. The DNA for the CDR3 is TGTGCCAGCAGTTCAGGGAACACCATATATTTT. Together with reference TRBV7-9 and TRBJ1-3, the CDR3 gives the full variable domain: DTGVSQNPRHKITKRGQNVTFRCDPISEHNRLYWYRQTLGQGPEFLTYFQNEAQLEKSRLLSDRFSAERPKGSFSTLEIQRTEQGDSAMYLCASSSGNTIYFGEGSWLTVV.

J is TRBJ1-6 and V is TRBV7-9; TRBD1 might be the D (5 bases). V lost 5 bases, J lost 3 bases, and 17 bases lay in between. CDR3 length equals 17 residues. Germline V gives CDR1 SEHNR, CDR2 FQNEAQ (reference sequence). CDR3 sequence: CASSPGGRADYNSPLHF. DNA for the CDR3: TGTGCCAGCAGCCCGGGGGGGAGGGCGGACTATAATTCACCCCTCCACTTT.

The J gene is TRBJ1-2, the V gene TRBV11-2, with D perhaps TRBD1 (6 bases). This CDR3 has 15 residues. Germline V lookup: CDR1 SGHAT, CDR2 FQNNGV. V shed 0 bases and J shed 4 bases, with 12 bases lying between them. This chain's CDR3 is CASSLELRGSYGYTF. The CDR3 DNA reads TGTGCCAGCAGCTTAGAACTGAGGGGGAGCTATGGCTACACCTTC.

The chain couples TRBV5-5 to TRBJ2-1; TRBD2 matches 7 bases. The CDR3 is made up of 15 amino acids. Unmatched junction bases numbered 6, after V lost 1 base and J lost 5 bases. The germline V gene encodes CDR1 SGHKS and CDR2 YYEKEE (reference sequence). CDR3 in amino acids: CASSLTAGTNNEQFF. CDR3 coding DNA: TGTGCCAGCAGCTTGACCGCCGGGACTAACAATGAGCAGTTCTTC.

This clone was observed a handful of times. The chain uses TRBV2 and TRBJ1-3; D is uncertain. CDR1 and CDR2 from the germline V gene are SNHLY and FYNNEI. The CDR3 is made up of 15 amino acids. Trimming left V 6 bases short and J 0 bases short, with 12 bases between. The CDR3, as DNA: TGTGCCAGCAGATTCACCGGCTCCTCTGGAAACACCATATATTTT. Protein sequence: CASRFTGSSGNTIYF.

V is TRBV7-2 and J is TRBJ2-2; TRBD2 agrees at 13 bases. The ends lost 1 base at V and 1 base at J; junction bases unmatched: 0. The length of the CDR3 is 17 residues. Germline loops: CDR1 SGHTA, CDR2 FQGNSA. The CDR3 region has the DNA TGTGCCAGCAGCTTAGGACTAGCGGGGGGGAACACCGGGGAGCTGTTTTTT. Protein: CASSLGLAGGNTGELFF.

For this clone: Within the sample, other DNA sequences also encode this same CDR3. This chain connects TRBV18 to TRBJ2-7; D gene unclear. V was shortened by 4 bases and J by 1 base, with 5 bases between the two germline ends. Germline assignment: CDR1 KGHSH and CDR2 LQKENI. The CDR3 is 12 amino acids. The CDR3 nucleotides read TGTGCCAGCTCACGCCCTTCCTACGAGCAGTACTTC. Amino acids: CASSRPSYEQYF.

The chain combines TRBV11-3 with TRBJ2-5; D call uncertain. V was pared by 5 bases and J by 0 bases, with 7 bases between. CDR3 length: 13 residues. The germline CDR1 and CDR2 sequences are SGHNT and YENEEA. Written as DNA, the CDR3 is TGTGCCAGCAGCCCAGGATACCAAGAGACCCAGTACTTC. Protein product: CASSPGYQETQYF.

The chain carries TRBV28 and TRBJ2-3; D is uncertain. The CDR3 runs to 14 residues. V was trimmed by 6 bases and J by 2 bases, leaving 12 bases between them. Germline CDR1 is MDHEN and CDR2 is SYDVKM. CDR3 in DNA: TGTGCCAGCAGCGCGGATCGGGCCACAGATACGCAGTATTTT. This translates into CASSADRATDTQYF.

The rearrangement uses TRBV25-1 and TRBJ2-1; 10 nucleotides agree with TRBD2. CDR1 is MGHDK and CDR2 is SYGVNS in the germline V gene. The J segment lost 4 bases and the V segment lost 1 base, leaving 1 base of the junction unmatched. CDR3 size: 15 residues. In DNA form, the CDR3 reads TGTGCCAGCAGTGAATCTAGCGGGAGATACAATGAGCAGTTCTTC. It codes for CASSESSGRYNEQFF.

This clone was counted only a few times. The chain has TRBV6-5 and TRBJ1-1; D is uncertain. Germline assignment: CDR1 MNHEY and CDR2 SVGAGI. V gave up 2 bases and J gave up 7 bases, with 17 bases separating them. This CDR3 contains 15 residues. As DNA, the CDR3 is TGTGCCAGCAGTTACATCGTTGGCGGACTTCTTGAAGCTTTCTTT. It encodes CASSYIVGGLLEAFF.

This rearrangement joins TRBV12-3 or TRBV12-4 to TRBJ1-1; TRBD1 might be the D (5 bases). CDR3 size: 11 residues. With 4 bases removed from V and 8 bases from J, the gap between germline ends came to 8 bases. The CDR3 DNA sequence: TGTGCCAGCAGTTGGGGCTCCGAAGCTTTCTTT. Translation gives CASSWGSEAFF.

This rearrangement joins TRBV4-2 to TRBJ1-5; TRBD1 agrees at 7 bases. The germline gives CDR1 LGHNA, CDR2 YNFKEQ. This CDR3 is built from 15 residues. Losses at the gene ends were 0 bases for V and 6 bases for J; bases not matched to a gene: 5. The CDR3 sequence: CASSQEQGRGQPQHF. The CDR3 DNA reads as TGTGCCAGCAGCCAAGAACAGGGGCGCGGTCAGCCCCAGCATTTT.

This rearrangement joins TRBV6-1 to TRBJ2-1, with D perhaps TRBD1 (7 bases). Looked up from germline, CDR1 is MNHNS and CDR2 is SASEGT. The CDR3 consists of 16 residues. Trimming stripped 0 bases from V and 7 bases from J, with 16 bases between. CDR3: CASSEALRGVGNEQFF. CDR3 bases: TGTGCCAGCAGTGAAGCGCTCAGGGGGGTGGGGAATGAGCAGTTCTTC.

This chain joins TRBV3-1 (or the pseudogene TRBV3-2) and TRBJ2-1, with TRBD2 as a possible D gene (6 bases). CDR1 and CDR2 from the germline V gene are LGHDT and YNNKEL (reference sequence). The V end was cut by 2 bases, the J end by 5 bases, with 10 bases between. The CDR3 has 14 residues. CDR3 nucleotide sequence: TGTGCCAGCAGCCAATGGGACTTAAACAATGAGCAGTTCTTC. Amino acid sequence: CASSQWDLNNEQFF.

The chain couples TRBV11-3 to TRBJ2-7; perhaps TRBD1 as D (5 bases). V was shortened by 1 base and J by 5 bases, with 12 bases between the two germline ends. CDR1 is SGHNT and CDR2 is YENEEA in the germline V gene. This CDR3 is 14 amino acids long. Written as DNA, the CDR3 is TGTGCCAGCAGCTTAGGCCCAGGGAACCACGAGCAGTACTTC. Amino acid sequence: CASSLGPGNHEQYF.